This entry concerns a single T cell receptor (beta chain). How the authors handled the data: Reference gene primer amplification gave nucleated cell count estimates. TCRdb keeps only in-frame clones here, not all; method: immunoSEQ multiplex PCR. That table furnishes V, J and clone size, whereas the DNA furnished D and trimming. The sample carries some 520,000 clones, roughly nine tenths recorded once. This sample was included in a study of blood T cell repertoires in COVID-19. Study context: The United States, Italy and Spain supplied acute and convalescent COVID-19 samples. The cDNA or gDNA used as material had been derived from T cells, B-cell-depleted T cells, or PBMCs.

Patients of the Seattle cohort, enrolled during active infection, were followed longitudinally. Germline V gene data show CDR1 as MNHEY and CDR2 as SVGAGI. V shed 5 bases and J shed 0 bases, with 7 bases lying between them. The length of the CDR3 is 14 residues. This rearrangement joins TRBV6-5 to TRBJ1-4; no clear D. The source is a man between 18 and 35 years old with COVID-19, enrolled during active disease. Input material: peripheral blood. The CDR3 region has the DNA TGTGCCAGCAGTATTTCTCCAACTAATGAAAAACTGTTTTTT. This encodes CASSISPTNEKLFF.